This T cell receptor (beta chain) emerged from a study of blood T cell repertoires in COVID-19 (dated by TCRdb to 2019 to 2021). Notes on the research overall: Samples from collaborators originated in the United States, Italy and Spain and spanned both the acute and convalescent phases of COVID-19. The repertoires were released in a freely available public database intended as a resource for research on the immune response to SARS-CoV-2. Deeply sampled blood TCRbeta repertoires from subjects exposed to, actively infected with, or recovered from COVID-19 were included in the dataset. A de-identified subject ID, COVID-19 status, age in years and sex were almost always included in the sample metadata. The material from the prospective study consisted of cDNA or gDNA derived from T cells, B-cell-depleted T cells, or PBMCs. Where HLA class I and class II types were available, the types were taken from metadata supplied by the sample provider, not from assay-based typing. Samples came from the ongoing ImmuneRACE study (first 160 participants) plus 1,254 subjects from 6 global collaborators. General conclusions and limits of the study: The quantity of clinical and demographic metadata differed by source and by participant and was supplied without curation.

The collaborating institutions used their own protocols to collect whole blood in K2EDTA tubes. For TCRbeta analysis, collaborator samples were shipped as frozen whole blood, as isolated PBMCs, or as DNA extracted from either sample type. TCRbeta CDR3 regions were amplified from genomic DNA using the immunoSEQ Assay, a bias-controlled multiplex PCR. The paper's processing steps were these. Within the assay, amplification of reference gene primers was used to estimate how many nucleated cells each sample contained. To quantify the absolute abundance of each unique TCRbeta CDR3 rearrangement, sequence reads were collapsed and filtered. Productive Simpson clonality was computed per sample as the square root of Simpson's diversity index over productive rearrangements. What TCRdb holds here is the immuneACCESS table cut down to in-frame rearrangements. Part of the clones is not present; checked against another copy, under half of the missing clones reflect an unresolved V gene, and the others are unexplained. V and J calls and clone size are given by that table; D and trimming were obtained from the DNA. The sample contains around 150,000 clones, just under 95% of them found a single time. The top ten constitute about 4.5% of the sample.

The CDR3 runs 12 residues from the cysteine to the phenylalanine. The CDR3 DNA has 36 bases and is translated from base 1. V drops 5 bases and J drops 3 bases, leaving 8 bases in between. Taken from the germline V gene, the CDR1 and CDR2 loops are SGHAT and FQNNGV. Points on this clone: It lacks a known antigen. No much larger clone is present one base from it, and per-base qualities are unavailable.

This clonotype was sampled from a woman in her forties or fifties with acute or convalescent COVID-19. The chain is assembled from TRBV11-2 and TRBJ2-7; the D gene lacks a confident call. Sequenced input: peripheral blood. The CDR3 here reads CASSPPGYEQYF. The DNA sequence reads TGTGCCAGCAGCCCCCCCGGCTACGAGCAGTACTTC.